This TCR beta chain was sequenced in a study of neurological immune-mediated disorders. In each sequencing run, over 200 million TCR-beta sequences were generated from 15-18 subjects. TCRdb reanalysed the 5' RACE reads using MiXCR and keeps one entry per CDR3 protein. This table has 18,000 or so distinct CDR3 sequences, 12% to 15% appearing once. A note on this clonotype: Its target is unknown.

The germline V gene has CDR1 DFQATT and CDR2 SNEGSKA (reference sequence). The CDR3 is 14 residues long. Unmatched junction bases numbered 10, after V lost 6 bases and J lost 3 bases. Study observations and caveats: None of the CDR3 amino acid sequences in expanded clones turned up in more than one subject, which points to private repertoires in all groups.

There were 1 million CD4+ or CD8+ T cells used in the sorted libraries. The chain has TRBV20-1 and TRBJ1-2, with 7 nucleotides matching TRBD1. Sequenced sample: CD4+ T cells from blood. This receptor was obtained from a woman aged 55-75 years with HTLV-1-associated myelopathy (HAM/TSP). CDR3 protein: CSARGAQGYYGYTF. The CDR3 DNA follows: TGCAGTGCCCGAGGGGCACAGGGGTACTATGGCTACACCTTC.